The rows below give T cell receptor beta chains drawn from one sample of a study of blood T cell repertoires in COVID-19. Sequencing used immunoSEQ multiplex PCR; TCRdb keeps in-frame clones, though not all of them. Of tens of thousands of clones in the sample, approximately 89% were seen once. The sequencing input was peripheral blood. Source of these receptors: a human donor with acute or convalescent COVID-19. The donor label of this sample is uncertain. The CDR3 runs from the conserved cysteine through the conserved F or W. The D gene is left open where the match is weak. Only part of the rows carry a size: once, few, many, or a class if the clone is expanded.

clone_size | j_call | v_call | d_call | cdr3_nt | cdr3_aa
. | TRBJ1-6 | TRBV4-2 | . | TGTGCCAGCAGCCAAGAGGTGGACAAATCGAATTCACCCCTCCACTTT | CASSQEVDKSNSPLHF
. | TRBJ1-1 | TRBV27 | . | TGTGCCAGCAGTTTGCCAGGTTTATCTTCAATCTTT | CASSLPGLSSIF
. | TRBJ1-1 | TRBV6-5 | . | TGTGCCAGCAGCCACAATACTGAAGCTTTCTTT | CASSHNTEAFF
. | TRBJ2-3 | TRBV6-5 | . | TGTGCCAGCAGTTACACTAGCACAGATACGCAGTATTTT | CASSYTSTDTQYF
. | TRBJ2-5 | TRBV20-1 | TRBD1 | TGCAGTGCTAGTTACAGGGGGGAGACCCAGTACTTC | CSASYRGETQYF
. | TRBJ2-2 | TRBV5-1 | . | TGCGCCAGCAGCTCCACCGGGACGGGGGACACCGGGGAGCTGTTTTTT | CASSSTGTGDTGELFF
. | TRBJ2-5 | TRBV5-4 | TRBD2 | TGTGCCAGCAGATTCAGGACTAGCGGGGAAGGGGAGACCCAGTACTTC | CASRFRTSGEGETQYF
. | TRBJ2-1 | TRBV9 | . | TGTGCCAGCAGCGCGGTTTCCCTGGTTGAGCAGTTCTTC | CASSAVSLVEQFF
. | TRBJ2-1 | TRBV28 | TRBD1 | TGTGCCAGCAGACTTGGGACAGCTGCCTACAATGAGCAGTTCTTC | CASRLGTAAYNEQFF
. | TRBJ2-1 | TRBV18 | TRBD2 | TGTGCCAGCTCACCAAAAGAGCCTAGCGGGGGGGCGTTCTACAATGAGCAGTTCTTC | CASSPKEPSGGAFYNEQFF
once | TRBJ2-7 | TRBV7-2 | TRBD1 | TGTGCCAGCAGCCCCCGGACAGGGGGCTACGAGCAGTACTTC | CASSPRTGGYEQYF
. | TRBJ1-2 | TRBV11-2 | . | TGTGCCAGCAGCCTGGCCAGGTATACCTCCTATGGCTACACCTTC | CASSLARYTSYGYTF
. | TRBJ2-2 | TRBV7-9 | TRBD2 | TGTGCCAGCAGCTCCCGGGCGGGGGTTGAGACCGGGGAGCTGTTTTTT | CASSSRAGVETGELFF
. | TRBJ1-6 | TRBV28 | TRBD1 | TGTGCCAGCAGCTCCGGACAGGGGGCCAGTTCACCCCTCCACTTT | CASSSGQGASSPLHF
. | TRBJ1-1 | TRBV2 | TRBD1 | TGTGCCAGCAAGGACAGGTGGAACACTGAAGCTTTCTTT | CASKDRWNTEAFF
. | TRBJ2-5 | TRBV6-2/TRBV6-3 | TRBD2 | TGTGCCAGCAGTTACGGGGTAGCGGGCCTATGGGAGGAGACCCAGTACTTC | CASSYGVAGLWEETQYF
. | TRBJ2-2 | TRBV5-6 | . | TGTGCCAGCACTCTAGGGACACCGACCGGGGAGCTGTTTTTT | CASTLGTPTGELFF
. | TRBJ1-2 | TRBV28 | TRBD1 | TGTGCCAGCAGTTTAACCGGGACAGGGGGAGGCTACACCTTC | CASSLTGTGGGYTF
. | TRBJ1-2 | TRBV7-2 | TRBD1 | TGTGCCAGCAGCCCTTACAGGGGATCTGGCTACACCTTC | CASSPYRGSGYTF
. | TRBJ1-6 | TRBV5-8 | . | TGTGCCAGCAGCTTGCTCGGGGATCGGTCCTATAATTCACCCCTCCACTTT | CASSLLGDRSYNSPLHF
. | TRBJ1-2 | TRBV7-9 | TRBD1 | TGTGCCAGCAGCTTAGGGACAGGTGGGAGAACGTATGGCTACACCTTC | CASSLGTGGRTYGYTF
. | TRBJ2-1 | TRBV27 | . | TGTGCCAGCAGTTTACGCAGGGGAAACAATGAGCAGTTCTTC | CASSLRRGNNEQFF
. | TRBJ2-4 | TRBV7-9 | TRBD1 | TGTGCCAGCAGCTTATGGACAGGGGTTGCCAAAAACATTCAGTACTTC | CASSLWTGVAKNIQYF
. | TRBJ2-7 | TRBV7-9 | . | TGTGCCAGCAGCCCCCGGTCAGAGCAGTACTTC | CASSPRSEQYF
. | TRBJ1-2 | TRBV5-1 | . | TGCGCCAGCAGCAGGGACATTAACTATGGCTACACCTTC | CASSRDINYGYTF
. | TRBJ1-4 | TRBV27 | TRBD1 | TGTGCCAGCAGGACAGGGTCCTGGGATGAAAAACTGTTTTTT | CASRTGSWDEKLFF
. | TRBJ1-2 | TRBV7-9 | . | TGTGCCAGCAGCTTACCGGGACAAAGAGGTGGCTACACCTTC | CASSLPGQRGGYTF
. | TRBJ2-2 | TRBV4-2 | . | TGTGCCAGCAGCCAAGAACTCGATACCGGGGAGCTGTTTTTT | CASSQELDTGELFF
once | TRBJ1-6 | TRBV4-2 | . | TGTGCCAGCAGCCAAGATTCAGGGTACAAGTCACCCCTCCACTTT | CASSQDSGYKSPLHF
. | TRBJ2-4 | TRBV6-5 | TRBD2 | TGTGCCAGCAGTTCTCGGGAGGGGCACAAAAACATTCAGTACTTC | CASSSREGHKNIQYF
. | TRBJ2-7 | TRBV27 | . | TGTGCCAGCAGTTTATCCGGGAACCTTCCCTACGAGCAGTACTTC | CASSLSGNLPYEQYF
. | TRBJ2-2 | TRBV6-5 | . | TGTGCCAGCAGATTACAGGGGAACACCGGGGAGCTGTTTTTT | CASRLQGNTGELFF
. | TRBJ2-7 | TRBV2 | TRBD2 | TGTGCCTCCCAGCGGGGGGGCTCCTACGAGCAGTACTTC | CASQRGGSYEQYF
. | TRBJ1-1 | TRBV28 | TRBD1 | TGTGCCAGCACTACAGGGGCTATGAACACTGAAGCTTTCTTT | CASTTGAMNTEAFF
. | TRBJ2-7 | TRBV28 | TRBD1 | TGTGCCAGCAGTTCCTCGGGACAGGGGAATTTCTACGAGCAGTACTTC | CASSSSGQGNFYEQYF
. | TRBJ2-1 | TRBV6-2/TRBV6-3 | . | TGTGCCAGCAGTTACTCGAGGATCGGAGAGCAGTTCTTC | CASSYSRIGEQFF
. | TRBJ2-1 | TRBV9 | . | TGTGCCAGCAGTTCGGGGGTAGAGCAGTTCTTC | CASSSGVEQFF
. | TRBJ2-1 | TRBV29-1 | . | TGCAGCGTTGATCAATTGGGGGGATCCTACAATGAGCAGTTCTTC | CSVDQLGGSYNEQFF
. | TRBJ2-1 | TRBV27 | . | TGTGCCAGCAGTCCGGACAGTCCCTCCTACAATGAGCAGTTCTTC | CASSPDSPSYNEQFF
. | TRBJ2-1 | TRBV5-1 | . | TGCGCCAGCAGCTTGGGAGGTAGACGCAATGAGCAGTTCTTC | CASSLGGRRNEQFF
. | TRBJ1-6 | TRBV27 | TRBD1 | TGTGCCAGCAGTTTAACGGGACAGAAGAATTCACCCCTCCACTTT | CASSLTGQKNSPLHF
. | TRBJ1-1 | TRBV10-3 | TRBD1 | TGTGCCATCAGTCAACCCGCAGGGGGCACTGAAGCTTTCTTT | CAISQPAGGTEAFF
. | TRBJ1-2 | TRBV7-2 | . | TGTGCCAGCAGCTTAGACGGGGGAGGTGGGGGCTACACCTTC | CASSLDGGGGGYTF
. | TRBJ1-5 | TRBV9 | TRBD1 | TGTGCCAGCAGCAACCTCCGGGACAGGGGATGGGGGTATCAGCCCCAGCATTTT | CASSNLRDRGWGYQPQHF
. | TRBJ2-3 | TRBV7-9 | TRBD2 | TGTGCCAGCAGCTTAAAATCCTTGGGACTAGCAAAGGGAACAGATACGCAGTATTTT | CASSLKSLGLAKGTDTQYF
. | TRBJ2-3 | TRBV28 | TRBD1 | TGTGCCAGCAGGACCTCACGGACAGGGGGGACAGATACGCAGTATTTT | CASRTSRTGGTDTQYF
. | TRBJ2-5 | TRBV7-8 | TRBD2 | TGTGCCAGCAGCCCCGGGACGGGGAGGGAGGTTCGGGAGACCCAGTACTTC | CASSPGTGREVRETQYF
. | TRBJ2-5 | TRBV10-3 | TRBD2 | TGTGCCATCAGGCCTAGCGGGGCTTACCAAGAGACCCAGTACTTC | CAIRPSGAYQETQYF
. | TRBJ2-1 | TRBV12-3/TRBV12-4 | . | TGTGCCAGCAGTGCCCCTTATACTAATGAGCAGTTCTTC | CASSAPYTNEQFF
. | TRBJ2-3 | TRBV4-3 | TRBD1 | TGCGCCAGCAGCCGCACCGGGACAGGGTGGGCAGATACGCAGTATTTT | CASSRTGTGWADTQYF
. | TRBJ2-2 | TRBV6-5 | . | TGTGCCAGCAGTCACCCAGGGGTCGCCGGGGAGCTGTTTTTT | CASSHPGVAGELFF
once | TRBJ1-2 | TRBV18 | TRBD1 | TGTGCCAGCTCACCGGGACAGGGGGACTATGGCTACACCTTC | CASSPGQGDYGYTF
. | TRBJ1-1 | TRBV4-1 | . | TGCGCCAGCAGCCTCCACTCACCTTTCGAAGCTTTCTTT | CASSLHSPFEAFF
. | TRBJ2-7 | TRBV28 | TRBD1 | TGTGCCAGCAAGATCCCCGGGACAGGGTTGCGGGAGCAGTACTTC | CASKIPGTGLREQYF